This TCR beta chain was sequenced in a study of T cell changes during pregnancy in multiple sclerosis. This clone was observed once. Profiling relied on immunoSEQ multiplex PCR, and the TCRdb table lists in-frame clones only, not all of them. The repertoire holds roughly 100,000 clones, with about 91% as singletons. The CDR3 totals 17 residues. The V gene end was trimmed by 0 bases and the J gene end by 0 bases; junction bases not matched to a gene: 7. Germline CDR1 is MGHRA and CDR2 is YSYEKL. The clonotype comes from a female donor with multiple sclerosis, enrolled in a pregnancy study. The chain links TRBV4-1 to TRBJ2-5; 7 nucleotides agree with TRBD2. The sequencing here drew on peripheral blood, taken after pregnancy. The CDR3 protein is CASSQDGGGSYQETQYF. The CDR3 coding sequence is TGCGCCAGCAGCCAAGATGGGGGGGGGTCGTACCAAGAGACCCAGTACTTC.